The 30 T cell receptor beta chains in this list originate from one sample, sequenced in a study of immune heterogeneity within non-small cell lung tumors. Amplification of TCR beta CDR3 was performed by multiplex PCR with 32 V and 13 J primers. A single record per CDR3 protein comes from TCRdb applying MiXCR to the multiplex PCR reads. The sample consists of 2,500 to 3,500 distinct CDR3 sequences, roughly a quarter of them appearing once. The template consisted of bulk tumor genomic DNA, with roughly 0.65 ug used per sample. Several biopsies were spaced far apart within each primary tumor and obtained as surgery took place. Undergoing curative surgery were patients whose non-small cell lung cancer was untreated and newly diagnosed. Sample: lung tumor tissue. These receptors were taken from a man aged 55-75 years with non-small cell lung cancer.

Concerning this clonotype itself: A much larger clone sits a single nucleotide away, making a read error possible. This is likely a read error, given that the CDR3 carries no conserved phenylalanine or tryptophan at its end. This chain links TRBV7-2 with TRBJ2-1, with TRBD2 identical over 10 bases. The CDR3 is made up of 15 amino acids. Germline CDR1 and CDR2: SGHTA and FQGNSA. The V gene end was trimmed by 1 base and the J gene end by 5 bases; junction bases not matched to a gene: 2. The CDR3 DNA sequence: TGTGCCAGCAGCTTAGGTAGCGGGAGGAACAATGAGCAGTTCTTA. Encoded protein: CASSLGSGRNNEQFL.

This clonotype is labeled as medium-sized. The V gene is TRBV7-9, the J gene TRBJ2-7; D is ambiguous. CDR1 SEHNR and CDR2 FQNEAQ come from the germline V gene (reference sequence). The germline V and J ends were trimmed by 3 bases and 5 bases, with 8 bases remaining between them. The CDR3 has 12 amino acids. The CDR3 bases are TGTGCCAGCAGCTTTGGCACCCACGAGCAGTACTTC. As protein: CASSFGTHEQYF. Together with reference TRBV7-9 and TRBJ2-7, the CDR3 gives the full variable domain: DTGVSQNPRHKITKRGQNVTFRCDPISEHNRLYWYRQTLGQGPEFLTYFQNEAQLEKSRLLSDRFSAERPKGSFSTLEIQRTEQGDSAMYLCASSFGTHEQYFGPGTRLTVT.

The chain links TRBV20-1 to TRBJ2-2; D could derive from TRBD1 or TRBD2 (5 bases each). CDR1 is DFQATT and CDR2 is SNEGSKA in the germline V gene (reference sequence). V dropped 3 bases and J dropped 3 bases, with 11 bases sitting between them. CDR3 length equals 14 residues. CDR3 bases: TGCAGTGCTAGGGGGGAGTGGGACACCGGGGAGCTGTTTTTT. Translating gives CSARGEWDTGELFF.

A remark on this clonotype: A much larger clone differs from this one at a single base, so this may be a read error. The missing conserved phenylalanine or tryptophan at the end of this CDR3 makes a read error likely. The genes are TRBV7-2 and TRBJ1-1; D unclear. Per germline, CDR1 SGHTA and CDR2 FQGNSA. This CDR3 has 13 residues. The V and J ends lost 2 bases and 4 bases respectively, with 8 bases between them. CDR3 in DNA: TGTGCCAGCAGCTTAACGGGAGGCACTGAAGCTTTCCTT. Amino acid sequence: CASSLTGGTEAFL.

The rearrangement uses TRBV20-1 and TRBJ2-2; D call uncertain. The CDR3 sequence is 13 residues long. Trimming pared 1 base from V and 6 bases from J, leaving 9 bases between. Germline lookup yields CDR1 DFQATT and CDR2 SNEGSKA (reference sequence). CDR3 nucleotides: TGCAGTGCTAGAGCCACGACCGCCGGGGAGCTGTTTTTT. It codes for CSARATTAGELFF.

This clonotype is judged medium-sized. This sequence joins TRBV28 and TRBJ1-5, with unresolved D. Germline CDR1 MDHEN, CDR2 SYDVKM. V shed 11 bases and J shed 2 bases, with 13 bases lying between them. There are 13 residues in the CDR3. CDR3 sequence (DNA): TGTGCCGTTTTTGAGCCAGGCAATCAGCCCCAGCATTTT. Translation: CAVFEPGNQPQHF.

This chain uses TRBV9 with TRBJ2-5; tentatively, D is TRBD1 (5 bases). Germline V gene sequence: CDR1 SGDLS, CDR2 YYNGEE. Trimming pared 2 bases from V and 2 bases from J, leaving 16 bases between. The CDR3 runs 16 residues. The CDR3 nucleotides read TGTGCCAGCAGCGTGGGGCAAGGCGGCTATCAAGAGACCCAGTACTTC. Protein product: CASSVGQGGYQETQYF.

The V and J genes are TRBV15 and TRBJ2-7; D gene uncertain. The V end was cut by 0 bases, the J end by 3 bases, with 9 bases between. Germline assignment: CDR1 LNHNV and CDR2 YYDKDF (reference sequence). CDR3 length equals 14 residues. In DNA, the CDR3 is TGTGCCACCAGCAGAGATCTTGAAGGCTACGAGCAGTACTTC. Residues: CATSRDLEGYEQYF.

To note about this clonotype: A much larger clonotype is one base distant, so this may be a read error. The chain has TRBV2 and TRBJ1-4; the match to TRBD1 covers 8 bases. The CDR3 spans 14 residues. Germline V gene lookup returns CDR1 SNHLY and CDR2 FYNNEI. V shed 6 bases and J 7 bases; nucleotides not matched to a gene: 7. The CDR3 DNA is TGTGCCAGCAGAGATCTGACAGGGGCTGAAAAACTGTTTTTT. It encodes CASRDLTGAEKLFF. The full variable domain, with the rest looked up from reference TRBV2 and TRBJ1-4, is EPEVTQTPSHQVTQMGQEVILRCVPISNHLYFYWYRQILGQKVEFLVSFYNNEISEKSEIFDDQFSVERPDGSNFTLKIRSTKLEDSAMYFCASRDLTGAEKLFFGSGTQLSVL.

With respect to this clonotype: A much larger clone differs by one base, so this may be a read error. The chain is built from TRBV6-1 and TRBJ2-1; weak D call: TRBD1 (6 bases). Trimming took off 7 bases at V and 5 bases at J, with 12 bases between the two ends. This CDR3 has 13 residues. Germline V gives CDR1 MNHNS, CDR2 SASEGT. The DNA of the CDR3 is TGTGCCAGCATCAGGGGCTCTAACAATGAGCAGTTCTTC. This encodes CASIRGSNNEQFF.

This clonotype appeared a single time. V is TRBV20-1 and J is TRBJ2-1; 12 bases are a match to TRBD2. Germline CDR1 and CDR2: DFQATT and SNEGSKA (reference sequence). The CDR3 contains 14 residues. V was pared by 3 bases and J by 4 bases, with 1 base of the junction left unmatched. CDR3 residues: CSASGLAGYNEQFF. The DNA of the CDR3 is TGCAGTGCTAGCGGACTAGCGGGGTACAATGAGCAGTTCTTC.

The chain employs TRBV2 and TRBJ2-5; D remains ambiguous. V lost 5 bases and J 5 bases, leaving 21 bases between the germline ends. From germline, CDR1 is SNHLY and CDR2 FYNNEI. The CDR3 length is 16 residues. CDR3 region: CASSPPPTTGRETQYF. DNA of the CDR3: TGTGCCAGCAGTCCACCCCCCACAACCGGGCGGGAGACCCAGTACTTC.

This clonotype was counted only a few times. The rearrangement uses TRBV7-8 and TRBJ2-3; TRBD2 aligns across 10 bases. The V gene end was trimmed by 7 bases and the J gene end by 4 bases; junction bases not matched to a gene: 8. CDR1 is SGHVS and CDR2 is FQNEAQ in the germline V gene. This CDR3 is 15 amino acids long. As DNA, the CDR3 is TGTGCCAGCACCCTCCATCTAGCGGGAGCAGATACGCAGTATTTT. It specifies CASTLHLAGADTQYF. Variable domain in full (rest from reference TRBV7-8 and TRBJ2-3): GAGVSQSPRYKVAKRGQDVALRCDPISGHVSLFWYQQALGQGPEFLTYFQNEAQLDKSGLPSDRFFAERPEGSVSTLKIQRTQQEDSAVYLCASTLHLAGADTQYFGPGTRLTVL.

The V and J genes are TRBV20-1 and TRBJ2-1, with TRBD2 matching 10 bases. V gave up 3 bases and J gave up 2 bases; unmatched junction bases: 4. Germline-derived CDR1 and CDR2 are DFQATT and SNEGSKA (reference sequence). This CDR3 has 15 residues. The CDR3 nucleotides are TGCAGTGCTAGGACCCTAGCGGGAGCCTACAATGAGCAGTTCTTC. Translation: CSARTLAGAYNEQFF.

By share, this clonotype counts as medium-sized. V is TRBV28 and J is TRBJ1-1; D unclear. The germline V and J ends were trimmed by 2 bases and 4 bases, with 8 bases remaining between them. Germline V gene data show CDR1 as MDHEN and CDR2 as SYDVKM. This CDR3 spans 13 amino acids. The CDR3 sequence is CASSLGWSTEAFF. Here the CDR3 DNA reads TGTGCCAGCAGTTTAGGGTGGAGCACTGAAGCTTTCTTT. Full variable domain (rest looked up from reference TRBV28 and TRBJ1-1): DVKVTQSSRYLVKRTGEKVFLECVQDMDHENMFWYRQDPGLGLRLIYFSYDVKMKEKGDIPEGYSVSREKKERFSLILESASTNQTSMYLCASSLGWSTEAFFGQGTRLTVV.

This CDR3 reads CASSTRLAEGVNEQFF. The CDR3 DNA reads as TGTGCCAGCAGCACCAGACTAGCGGAAGGGGTCAATGAGCAGTTCTTC. The chain has TRBV6-1 and TRBJ2-1, with 9 nucleotides matching TRBD2. Trimming removed 6 bases from V and 6 bases from J; junction bases left unmatched: 12. The germline CDR1 and CDR2 sequences are MNHNS and SASEGT. This CDR3 contains 16 residues.

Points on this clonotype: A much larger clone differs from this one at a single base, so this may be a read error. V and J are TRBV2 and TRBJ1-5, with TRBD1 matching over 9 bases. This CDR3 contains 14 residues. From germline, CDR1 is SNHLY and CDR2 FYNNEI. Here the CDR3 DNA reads TGTGCCAGCAGGTCCCGGGACAGGGATCATCCCCAGCATTTT. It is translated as CASRSRDRDHPQHF.

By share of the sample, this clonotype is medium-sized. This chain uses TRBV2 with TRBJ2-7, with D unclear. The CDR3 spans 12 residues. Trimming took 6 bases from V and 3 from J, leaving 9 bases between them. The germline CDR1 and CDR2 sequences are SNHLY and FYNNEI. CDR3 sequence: CASRYAIYEQYF. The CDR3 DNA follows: TGTGCCAGCAGATACGCCATCTACGAGCAGTACTTC.

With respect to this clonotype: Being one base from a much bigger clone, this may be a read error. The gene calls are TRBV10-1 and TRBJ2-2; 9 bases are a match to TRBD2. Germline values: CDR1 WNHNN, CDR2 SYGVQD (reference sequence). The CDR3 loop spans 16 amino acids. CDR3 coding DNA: TGCGCCAGCAGTGCGGCTAGCGGGGAGAACACCGTGGAGCTGTTTTTT. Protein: CASSAASGENTVELFF.

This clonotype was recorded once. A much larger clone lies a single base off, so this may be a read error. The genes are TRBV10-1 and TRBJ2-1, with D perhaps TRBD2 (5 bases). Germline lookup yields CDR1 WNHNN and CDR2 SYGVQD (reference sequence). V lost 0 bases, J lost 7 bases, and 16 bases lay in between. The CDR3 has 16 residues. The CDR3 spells CASSESLEGERNEQFF. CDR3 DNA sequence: TGCGCCAGCAGTGAGTCTCTAGAGGGAGAAAGAAATGAGCAGTTCTTC.

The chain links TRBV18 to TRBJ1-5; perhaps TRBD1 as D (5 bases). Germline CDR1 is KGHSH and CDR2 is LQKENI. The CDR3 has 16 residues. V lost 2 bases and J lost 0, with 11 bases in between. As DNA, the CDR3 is TGTGCCAGCTCACCAGGGGCTACCTATAGCAATCAGCCCCAGCATTTT. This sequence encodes CASSPGATYSNQPQHF. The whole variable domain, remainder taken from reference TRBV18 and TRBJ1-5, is NAGVMQNPRHLVRRRGQEARLRCSPMKGHSHVYWYRQLPEEGLKFMVYLQKENIIDESGMPKERFSAEFPKEGPSILRIQQVVRGDSAAYFCASSPGATYSNQPQHFGDGTRLSIL.

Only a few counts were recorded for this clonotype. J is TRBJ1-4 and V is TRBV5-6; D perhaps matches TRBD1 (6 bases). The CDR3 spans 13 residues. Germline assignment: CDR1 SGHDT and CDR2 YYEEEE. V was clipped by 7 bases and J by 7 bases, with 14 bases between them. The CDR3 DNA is TGTGCCAGCGCAGGGGTTCCTCGTGAAAAACTGTTTTTT. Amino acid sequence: CASAGVPREKLFF. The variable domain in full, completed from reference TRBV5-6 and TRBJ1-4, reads DAGVTQSPTHLIKTRGQQVTLRCSPKSGHDTVSWYQQALGQGPQFIFQYYEEEERQRGNFPDRFSGHQFPNYSSELNVNALLLGDSALYLCASAGVPREKLFFGSGTQLSVL.

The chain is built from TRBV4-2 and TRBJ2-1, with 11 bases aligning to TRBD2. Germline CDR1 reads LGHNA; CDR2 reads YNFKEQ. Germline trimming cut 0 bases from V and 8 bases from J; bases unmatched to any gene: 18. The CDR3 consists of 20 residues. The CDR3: CASSQDFSRVTSGTNDEQFF. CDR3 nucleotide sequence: TGTGCCAGCAGCCAAGATTTCAGCCGCGTGACTAGCGGGACAAACGATGAGCAGTTCTTC.

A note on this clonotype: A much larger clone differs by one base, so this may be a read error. The CDR3 here is CANSDPGQGFTGELFF. In DNA, the CDR3 is TGTGCCAACAGTGATCCTGGACAGGGATTTACCGGGGAGCTGTTTTTT. The gene calls are TRBV24-1 and TRBJ2-2, with 8 bases matching TRBD1. CDR1 and CDR2 from the germline V gene are KGHDR and SFDVKD. The CDR3 is 16 residues long.

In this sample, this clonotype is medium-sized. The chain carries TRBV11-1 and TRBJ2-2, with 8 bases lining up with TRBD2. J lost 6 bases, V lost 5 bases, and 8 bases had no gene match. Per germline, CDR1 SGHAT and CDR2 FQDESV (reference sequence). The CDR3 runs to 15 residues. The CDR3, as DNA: TGTGCCAGCAGCCAACGGGAGGGATCGGCCGGGGAGCTGTTTTTT. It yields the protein CASSQREGSAGELFF.

The CDR3, as DNA: TGTGCCAGCACCGAAGGGGGGACCCAGCATTTT. Translated: CASTEGGTQHF. J is TRBJ1-5 and V is TRBV2; D possibly corresponds to TRBD1 (6 bases). This CDR3 is built from 11 residues. V was clipped by 7 bases and J by 11 bases, with 12 bases between them. Germline V gives CDR1 SNHLY, CDR2 FYNNEI.

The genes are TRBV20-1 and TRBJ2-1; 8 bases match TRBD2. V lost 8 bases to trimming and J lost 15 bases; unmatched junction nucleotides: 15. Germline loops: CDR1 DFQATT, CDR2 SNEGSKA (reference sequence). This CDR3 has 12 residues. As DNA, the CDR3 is TGCAGTACTCCCCCTGGCGGGGGGTTGCGGTTCTTC. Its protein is CSTPPGGGLRFF.

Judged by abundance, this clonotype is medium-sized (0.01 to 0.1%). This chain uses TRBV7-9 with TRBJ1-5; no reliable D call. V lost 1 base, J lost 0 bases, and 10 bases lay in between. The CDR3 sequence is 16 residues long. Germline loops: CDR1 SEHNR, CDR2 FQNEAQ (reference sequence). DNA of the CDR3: TGTGCCAGCAGCTTAGGAGGGTTTAATAGCAATCAGCCCCAGCATTTT. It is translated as CASSLGGFNSNQPQHF.

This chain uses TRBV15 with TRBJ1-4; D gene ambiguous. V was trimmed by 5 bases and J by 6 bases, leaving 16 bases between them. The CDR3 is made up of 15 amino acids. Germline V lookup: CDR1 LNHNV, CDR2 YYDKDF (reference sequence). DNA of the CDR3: TGTGCCACCAGCCCCGCACTAATTTCGGATGAAAAACTGTTTTTT. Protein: CATSPALISDEKLFF.

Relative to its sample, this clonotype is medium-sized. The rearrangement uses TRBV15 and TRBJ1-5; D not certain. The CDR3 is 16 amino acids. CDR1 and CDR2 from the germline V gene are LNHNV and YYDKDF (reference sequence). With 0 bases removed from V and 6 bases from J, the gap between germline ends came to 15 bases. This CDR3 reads CATSRELTGSGQPQHF. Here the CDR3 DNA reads TGTGCCACCAGCAGAGAGTTGACCGGTTCAGGTCAGCCCCAGCATTTT.